This T cell receptor beta chain came from a study of CD8 T cells in Susac syndrome. In the study overall: Blood was drawn from patients with Susac syndrome. At that point, they were therapy-naive, on corticosteroids, or on intravenous immunoglobulin alone.

RNA in amounts of about 0.5 to 1 ug was reverse transcribed with random hexamers. TCRdb passed the immunoSEQ multiplex PCR reads through MiXCR, listing each CDR3 protein once. The table lists about 150,000 distinct CDR3 sequences, approximately 96% of them singletons. V gave up 2 bases and J gave up 7 bases; unmatched junction bases: 5. CDR3 length equals 14 residues. The germline V gene has CDR1 MGHRA and CDR2 YSYEKL. The sequence came from a human donor with Susac syndrome. The chain links TRBV4-1 to TRBJ2-1; 7 nucleotides match TRBD1. The sequencing sample was made of CD4+ T cells from PBMCs. The CDR3 is CASSQIKGANEQFF. CDR3 bases: TGCGCCAGCAGCCAAATAAAGGGGGCGAATGAGCAGTTCTTC.